The source of this T cell receptor beta chain is a study of CD8+ T cells in alopecia areata. Study findings and constraints: Sequences from scalp samples also cover resident alphabeta T cells of normal skin. On tofacitinib, scalp clonality and expanded CD8+ clones among top 100 fell significantly.

This clone turned up a few times. Its antigen is as yet unknown. The authors extracted RNA and reverse transcribed it into cDNA as the sequencing template. Assay used: immunoSEQ multiplex PCR; TCRdb lists only in-frame clones, some missing. The sample records approximately 170,000 clones, around 56% being singletons. Described treatment: oral pan-JAK inhibitor, 5-10 mg twice daily. Germline-derived CDR1 and CDR2 are SQVTM and ANQGSEA. The CDR3 consists of 13 residues. V was pared by 5 bases and J by 9 bases, with 4 bases of the junction left unmatched. The clonotype originates from a human donor with alopecia areata. The sample was CD4+ T cells sorted from blood, taken at week 4, from a patient treated with tofacitinib. The chain employs TRBV29-1 and TRBJ2-1; 13 nucleotides line up with TRBD2. CDR3 sequence (DNA): TGCAGCGTTCAGGGACTAGCGGGAACTGAGCAGTTCTTC. Amino acid sequence: CSVQGLAGTEQFF.